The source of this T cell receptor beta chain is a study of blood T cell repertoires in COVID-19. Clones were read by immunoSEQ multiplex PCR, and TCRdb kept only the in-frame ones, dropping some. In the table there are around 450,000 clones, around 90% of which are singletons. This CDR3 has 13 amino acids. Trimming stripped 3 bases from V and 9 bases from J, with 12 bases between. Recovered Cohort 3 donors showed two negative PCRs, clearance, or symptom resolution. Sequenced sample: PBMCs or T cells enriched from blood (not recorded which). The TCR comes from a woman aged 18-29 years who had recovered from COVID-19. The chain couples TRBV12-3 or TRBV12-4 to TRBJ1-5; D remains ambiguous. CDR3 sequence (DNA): TGTGCCAGCAGTTTTTTTGGCGAGGGGCCCCAGCATTTT. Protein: CASSFFGEGPQHF.